Listed below are T cell receptor beta chains from one sample, sequenced in a study of blood T cell repertoires in COVID-19. Clones were sequenced by immunoSEQ multiplex PCR, and TCRdb holds only the in-frame ones, with some missing. This table has under 300,000 clones, about 86% appearing once. What was sequenced was peripheral blood. All receptors derive from a woman in her fifties or sixties with active or convalescent COVID-19. Each CDR3 is given with its conserved first and last residue. The size of a clone is reported for some rows only, either as once, few or many, or as a class for expanded clones.

V: TRBV12-3/TRBV12-4
size: .
CDR3: CASSSYNEKLFF

V: TRBV7-6
size: few
CDR3: CASSWGQVHAYYNEQFF

V: TRBV11-3
size: once
CDR3: CASSSGTGYGGELFF

V: TRBV7-6
size: few
CDR3: CASSLVKGGLAVHEQYF

V: TRBV7-2
size: .
CDR3: CASSTTVNTIYF

V: TRBV18
size: .
CDR3: CASSHGDGYTF

V: TRBV18
size: .
CDR3: CASSPQGNYGYTF

V: TRBV5-1
size: few
CDR3: CASSLAGDRGSPLHF

V: TRBV28
size: .
CDR3: CASAGGTEKLFF

V: TRBV12-3/TRBV12-4
size: .
CDR3: CASSLGQGRGYTF

V: TRBV7-6
size: .
CDR3: CASSLVEGGRNEQYF

V: TRBV4-1
size: .
CDR3: CASSHRQGNTNYGYTF

V: TRBV6-2/TRBV6-3
size: .
CDR3: CASSHLKPNQPQHF

V: TRBV10-3
size: .
CDR3: CAISESGDATNEKLFF

V: TRBV6-5
size: .
CDR3: CASSYSRGQAGELFF

V: TRBV6-5
size: .
CDR3: CASSPGTSGGATQYF

V: TRBV4-3
size: once
CDR3: CASSQDWGGYNEQFF

V: TRBV7-2
size: .
CDR3: CASSLLGGVGNTIYF

V: TRBV19
size: .
CDR3: CASSPQGLDEQYF

V: TRBV6-2/TRBV6-3
size: .
CDR3: CASSYLRDRNKNIQYF

V: TRBV7-8
size: few
CDR3: CASSLPGTVNTEAFF

V: TRBV29-1
size: .
CDR3: CSVGVGGVGQPQHF

V: TRBV5-1
size: .
CDR3: CASSLAPAGGFNEQFF

V: TRBV12-3/TRBV12-4
size: .
CDR3: CASSNREDGYTF

V: TRBV9
size: .
CDR3: CASSGVLGSNSPLHF

V: TRBV7-2
size: .
CDR3: CASSSGAWNTIYF

V: TRBV24-1
size: .
CDR3: CATSGGLFF

V: TRBV18
size: .
CDR3: CASSPLSGTGGAKTEAFF

V: TRBV7-2
size: .
CDR3: CASSAQTGPSQPQHF

V: TRBV27
size: .
CDR3: CASSFSGNTQYF

V: TRBV6-2/TRBV6-3
size: .
CDR3: CASSYDTPGPEGEKLFF

V: TRBV12-1
size: .
CDR3: CASSFVRGRDTNYGYTF

V: TRBV7-8
size: .
CDR3: CASSSYAGSEEQYF

V: TRBV19
size: .
CDR3: CASTPTGELYGYTF

V: TRBV27
size: .
CDR3: CASGQGGWKLFF

V: TRBV5-7
size: .
CDR3: CASTLGVTGYGYTF

V: TRBV18
size: .
CDR3: CASSSGGPGINYGYTF

V: TRBV7-8
size: .
CDR3: CASSLGRGPYNEQFF

V: TRBV11-2
size: .
CDR3: CASSPAGARNNSPLHF

V: TRBV21-1
size: .
CDR3: CASSNWNGTENSNQPQHF